The TCR beta chain under discussion was sequenced for a study of cytomegalovirus exposure and HLA in healthy donors. Study-wide results and limits: The investigators catalogued 160 or so TCR beta chains as cytomegalovirus-associated. With later analysis, a missense DCLRE1C variant became linked to TCR beta V- and J-gene trimming. The authors reported that TCR beta sequences could predict HLA-A and HLA-B alleles. These predictions were accurate for most subjects in the first cohort. In vitro assays verified that a few CMV-associated chains recognized CMV antigens specifically.

Use of 60 Vbeta and 13 Jbeta primers characterized the PCR. Clones were read by immunoSEQ multiplex PCR, and TCRdb kept only the in-frame ones, dropping some. The sample carries fewer than 80,000 clones, approximately 71% recorded once. Turning to this clone: What it recognizes is unknown.

The CDR3 totals 15 residues. Germline loops: CDR1 KGHSH, CDR2 LQKENI. Trimming stripped 6 bases from V and 5 bases from J, with 19 bases between. This receptor was obtained from a woman between 40 and 55 years old in good health and CMV-seropositive. Sequencing used PBMCs. The chain employs TRBV18 and TRBJ1-2; D unclear. DNA of the CDR3: TGTGCCAGCTCCCCCGGGTCTGTTGCCCTTTATGGCTACACCTTC. Its translation: CASSPGSVALYGYTF.